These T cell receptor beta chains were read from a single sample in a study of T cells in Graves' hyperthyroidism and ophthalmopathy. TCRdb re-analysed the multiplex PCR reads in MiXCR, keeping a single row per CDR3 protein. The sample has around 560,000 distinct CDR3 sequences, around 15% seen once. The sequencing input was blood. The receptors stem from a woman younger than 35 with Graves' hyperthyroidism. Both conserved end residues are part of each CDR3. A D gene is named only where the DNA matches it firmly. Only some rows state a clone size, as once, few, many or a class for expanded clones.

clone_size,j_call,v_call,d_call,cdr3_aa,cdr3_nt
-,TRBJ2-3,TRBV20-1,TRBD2,CSARGGGPTDTQYF,TGCAGTGCTAGAGGCGGGGGGCCCACAGATACGCAGTATTTT
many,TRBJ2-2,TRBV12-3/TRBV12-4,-,CASSLPSSTGELFF,TGTGCCAGCAGTTTACCCTCGAGCACCGGGGAGCTGTTTTTT
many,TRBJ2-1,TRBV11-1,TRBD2,CASSSLTSGRDEQFF,TGTGCCAGCAGCTCCCTGACTAGCGGGAGGGATGAGCAGTTCTTC
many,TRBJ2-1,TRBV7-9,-,CASSIQAPSFNEQFF,TGTGCCAGCAGCATACAGGCCCCTTCCTTCAATGAGCAGTTCTTC
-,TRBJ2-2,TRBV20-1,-,CSARALDGGELFF,TGCAGTGCTAGAGCCCTCGACGGCGGGGAGCTGTTTTTT
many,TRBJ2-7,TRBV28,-,CASTSGGEQYF,TGTGCCAGCACTAGTGGAGGCGAGCAGTACTTC
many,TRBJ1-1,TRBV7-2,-,CASSTGRGTEAFF,TGTGCCAGCAGCACGGGACGGGGCACTGAAGCTTTCTTT
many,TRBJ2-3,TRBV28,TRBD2,CASSLGQTSGRTDTQYF,TGTGCCAGCAGTCTGGGCCAGACTAGCGGGAGAACAGATACGCAGTATTTT
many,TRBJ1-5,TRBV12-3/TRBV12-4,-,CASSIRLGVQPQHF,TGTGCCAGCAGTATTAGACTAGGGGTACAGCCCCAGCATTTT
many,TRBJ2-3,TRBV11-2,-,CASSHPQSDTQYF,TGTGCCAGCAGCCACCCGCAGTCTGATACGCAGTATTTT
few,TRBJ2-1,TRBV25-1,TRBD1,CASSTSPGGGAHNEQFF,TGTGCCAGCAGTACCTCCCCAGGGGGCGGCGCCCACAATGAGCAGTTCTTC
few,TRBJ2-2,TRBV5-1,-,CASSLTRGAGELFF,TGCGCCAGCAGCTTAACTCGGGGTGCCGGGGAGCTGTTTTTT
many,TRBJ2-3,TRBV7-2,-,CASSDLGTQYF,TGTGCCAGCAGCGACTTGGGTACGCAGTATTTT
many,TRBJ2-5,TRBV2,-,CASSVDRSETQYF,TGTGCCAGCAGTGTGGACAGATCAGAGACCCAGTACTTC
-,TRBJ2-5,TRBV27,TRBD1,CASSLTPAGTGAETQYF,TGTGCCAGCAGTTTAACCCCAGCCGGGACAGGGGCTGAGACCCAGTACTTC